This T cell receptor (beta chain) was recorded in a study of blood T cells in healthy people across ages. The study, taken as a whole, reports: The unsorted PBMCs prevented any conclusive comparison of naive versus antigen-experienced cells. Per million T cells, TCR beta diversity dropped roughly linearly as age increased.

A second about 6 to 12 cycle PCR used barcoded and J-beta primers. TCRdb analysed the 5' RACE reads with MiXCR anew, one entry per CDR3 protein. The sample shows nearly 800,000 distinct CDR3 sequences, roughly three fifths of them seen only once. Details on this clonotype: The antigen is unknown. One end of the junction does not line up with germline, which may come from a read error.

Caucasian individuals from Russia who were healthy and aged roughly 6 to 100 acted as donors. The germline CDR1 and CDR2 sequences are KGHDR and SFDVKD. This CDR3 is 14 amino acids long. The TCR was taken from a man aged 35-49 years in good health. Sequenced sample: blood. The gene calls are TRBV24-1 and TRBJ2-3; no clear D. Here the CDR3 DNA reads TGTACCACCAGTGCCCCCATTAACACAGATACGCAGTATTTT. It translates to CTTSAPINTDTQYF.